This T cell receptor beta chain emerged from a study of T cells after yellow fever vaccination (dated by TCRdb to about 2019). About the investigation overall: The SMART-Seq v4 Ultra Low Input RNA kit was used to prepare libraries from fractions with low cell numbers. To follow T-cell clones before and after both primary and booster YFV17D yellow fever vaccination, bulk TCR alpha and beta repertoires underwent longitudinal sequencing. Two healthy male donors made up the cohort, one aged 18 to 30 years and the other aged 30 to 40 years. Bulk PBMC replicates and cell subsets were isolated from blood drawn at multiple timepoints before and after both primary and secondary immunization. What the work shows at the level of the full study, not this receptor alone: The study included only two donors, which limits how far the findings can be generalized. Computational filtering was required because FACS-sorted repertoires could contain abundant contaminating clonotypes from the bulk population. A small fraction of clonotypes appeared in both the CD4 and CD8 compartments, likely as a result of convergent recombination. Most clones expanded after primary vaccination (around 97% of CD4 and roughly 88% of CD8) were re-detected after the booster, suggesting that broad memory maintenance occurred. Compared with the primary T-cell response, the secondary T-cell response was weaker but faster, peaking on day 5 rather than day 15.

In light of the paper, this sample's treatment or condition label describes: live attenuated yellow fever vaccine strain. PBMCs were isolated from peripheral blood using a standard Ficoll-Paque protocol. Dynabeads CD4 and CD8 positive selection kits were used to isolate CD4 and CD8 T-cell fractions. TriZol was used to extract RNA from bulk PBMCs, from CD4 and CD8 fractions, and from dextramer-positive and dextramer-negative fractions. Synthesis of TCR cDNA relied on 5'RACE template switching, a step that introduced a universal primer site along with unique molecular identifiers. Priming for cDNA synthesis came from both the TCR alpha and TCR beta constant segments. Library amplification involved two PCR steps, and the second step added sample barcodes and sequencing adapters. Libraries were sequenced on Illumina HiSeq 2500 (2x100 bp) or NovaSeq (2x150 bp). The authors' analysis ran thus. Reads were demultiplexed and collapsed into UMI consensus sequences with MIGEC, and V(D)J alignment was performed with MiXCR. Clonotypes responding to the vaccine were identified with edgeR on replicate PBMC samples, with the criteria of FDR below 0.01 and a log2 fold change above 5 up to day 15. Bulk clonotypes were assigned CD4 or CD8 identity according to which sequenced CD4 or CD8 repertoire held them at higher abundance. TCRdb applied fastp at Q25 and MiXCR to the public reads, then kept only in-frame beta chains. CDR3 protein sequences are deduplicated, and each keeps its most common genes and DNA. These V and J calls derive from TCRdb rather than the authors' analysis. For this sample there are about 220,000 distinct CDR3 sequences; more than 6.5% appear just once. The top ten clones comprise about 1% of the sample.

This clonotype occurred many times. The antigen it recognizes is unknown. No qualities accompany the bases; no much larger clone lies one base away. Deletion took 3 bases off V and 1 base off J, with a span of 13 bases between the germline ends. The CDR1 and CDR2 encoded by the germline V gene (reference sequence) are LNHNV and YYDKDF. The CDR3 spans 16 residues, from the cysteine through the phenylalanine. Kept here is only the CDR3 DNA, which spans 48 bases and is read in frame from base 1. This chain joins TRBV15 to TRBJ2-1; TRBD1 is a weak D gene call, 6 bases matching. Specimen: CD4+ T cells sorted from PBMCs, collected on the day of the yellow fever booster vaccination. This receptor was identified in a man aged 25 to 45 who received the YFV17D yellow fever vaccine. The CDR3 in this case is CATSSYRDGSYNEQFF. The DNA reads TGTGCCACCAGCAGTTACAGGGACGGGTCCTACAATGAGCAGTTCTTC. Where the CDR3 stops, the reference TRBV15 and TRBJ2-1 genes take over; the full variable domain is DAMVIQNPRYQVTQFGKPVTLSCSQTLNHNVMYWYQQKSSQAPKLLFHYYDKDFNNEADTPDNFQSRRPNTSFCFLDIRSPGLGDTAMYLCATSSYRDGSYNEQFFGPGTRLTVL.